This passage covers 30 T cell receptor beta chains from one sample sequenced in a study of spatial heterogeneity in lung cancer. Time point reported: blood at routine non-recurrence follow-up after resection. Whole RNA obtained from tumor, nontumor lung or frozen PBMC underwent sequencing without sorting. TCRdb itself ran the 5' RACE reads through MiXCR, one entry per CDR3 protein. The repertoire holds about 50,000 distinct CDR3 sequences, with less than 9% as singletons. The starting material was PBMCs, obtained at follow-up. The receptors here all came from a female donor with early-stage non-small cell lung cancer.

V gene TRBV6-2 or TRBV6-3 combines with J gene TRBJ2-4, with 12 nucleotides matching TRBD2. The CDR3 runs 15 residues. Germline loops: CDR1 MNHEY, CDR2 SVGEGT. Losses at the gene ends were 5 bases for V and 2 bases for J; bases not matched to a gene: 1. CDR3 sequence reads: CASSLAGGPKNIQYF. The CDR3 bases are TGTGCCAGCAGTCTAGCGGGGGGGCCCAAAAACATTCAGTACTTC.

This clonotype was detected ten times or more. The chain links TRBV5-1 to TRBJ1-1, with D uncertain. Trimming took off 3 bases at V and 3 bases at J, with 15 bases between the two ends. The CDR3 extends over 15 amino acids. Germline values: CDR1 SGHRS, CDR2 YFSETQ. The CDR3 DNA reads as TGCGCCAGCAGCTACTCCACTAGCAGAGACACTGAAGCTTTCTTT. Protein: CASSYSTSRDTEAFF.

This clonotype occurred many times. CDR3 in amino acids: CAISESGRGGRHIQYF. The CDR3, as DNA: TGTGCCATCAGTGAGTCGGGTCGGGGGGGCCGACACATTCAGTACTTC. V usage is TRBV10-3 and J usage is TRBJ2-4; 8 bases are shared with TRBD2. The length of the CDR3 is 16 residues. Trimming took 0 bases from V and 8 from J; bases not matched to a gene: 9. Germline V CDR1 and CDR2: ENHRY, SYGVKD.

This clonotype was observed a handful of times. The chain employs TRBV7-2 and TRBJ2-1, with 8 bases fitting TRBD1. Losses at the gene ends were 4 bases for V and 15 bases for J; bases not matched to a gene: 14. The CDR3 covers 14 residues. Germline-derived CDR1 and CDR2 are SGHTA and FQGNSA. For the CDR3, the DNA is TGTGCCAGCAGCTCCTCCCACACGGGACAGGCGCGGTTCTTC. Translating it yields CASSSSHTGQARFF.

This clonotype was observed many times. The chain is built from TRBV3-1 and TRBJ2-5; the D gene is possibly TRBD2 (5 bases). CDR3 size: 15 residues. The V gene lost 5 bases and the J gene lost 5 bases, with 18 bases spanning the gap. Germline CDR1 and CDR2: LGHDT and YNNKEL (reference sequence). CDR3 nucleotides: TGTGCCAGCAGCGACGGAACCCGTGGCGGGGAGACCCAGTACTTC. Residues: CASSDGTRGGETQYF.

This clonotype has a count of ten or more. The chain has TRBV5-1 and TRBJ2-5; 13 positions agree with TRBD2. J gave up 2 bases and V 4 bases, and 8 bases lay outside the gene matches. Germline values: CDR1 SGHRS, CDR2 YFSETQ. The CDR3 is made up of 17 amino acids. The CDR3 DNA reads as TGCGCCAGCAGCCTGACTAGCGGGAGGATGGTACAAGAGACCCAGTACTTC. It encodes CASSLTSGRMVQETQYF.

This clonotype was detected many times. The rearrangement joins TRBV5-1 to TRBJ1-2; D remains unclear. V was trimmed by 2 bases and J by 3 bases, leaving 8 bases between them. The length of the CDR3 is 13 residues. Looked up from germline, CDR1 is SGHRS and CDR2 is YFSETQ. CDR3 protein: CASSFTVDYGYTF. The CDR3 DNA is TGCGCCAGCAGCTTTACCGTCGACTATGGCTACACCTTC. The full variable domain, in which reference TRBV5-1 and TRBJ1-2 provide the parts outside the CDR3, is KAGVTQTPRYLIKTRGQQVTLSCSPISGHRSVSWYQQTPGQGLQFLFEYFSETQRNKGNFPGRFSGRQFSNSRSEMNVSTLELGDSALYLCASSFTVDYGYTFGSGTRLTVV.

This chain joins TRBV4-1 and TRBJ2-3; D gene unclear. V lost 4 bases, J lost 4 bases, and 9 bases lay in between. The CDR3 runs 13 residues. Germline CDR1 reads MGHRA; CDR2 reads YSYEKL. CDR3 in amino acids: CASSPSPSDTQYF. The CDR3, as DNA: TGCGCCAGCAGCCCCTCGCCTTCAGATACGCAGTATTTT.

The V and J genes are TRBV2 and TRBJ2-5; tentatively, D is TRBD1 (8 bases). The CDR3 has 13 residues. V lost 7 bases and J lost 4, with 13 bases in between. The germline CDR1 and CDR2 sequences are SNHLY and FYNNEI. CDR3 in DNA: TGTGCCAGCAACAGGGGGGGAACAGAGACCCAGTACTTC. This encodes CASNRGGTETQYF. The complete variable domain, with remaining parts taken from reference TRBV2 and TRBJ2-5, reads EPEVTQTPSHQVTQMGQEVILRCVPISNHLYFYWYRQILGQKVEFLVSFYNNEISEKSEIFDDQFSVERPDGSNFTLKIRSTKLEDSAMYFCASNRGGTETQYFGPGTRLLVL.

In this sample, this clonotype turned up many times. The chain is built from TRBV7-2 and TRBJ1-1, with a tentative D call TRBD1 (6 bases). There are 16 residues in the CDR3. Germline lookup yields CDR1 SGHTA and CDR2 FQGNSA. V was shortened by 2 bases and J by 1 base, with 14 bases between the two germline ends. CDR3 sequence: CASSLRAQQGNTEAFF. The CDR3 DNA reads TGTGCCAGCAGCTTACGGGCCCAACAGGGGAACACTGAAGCTTTCTTT.

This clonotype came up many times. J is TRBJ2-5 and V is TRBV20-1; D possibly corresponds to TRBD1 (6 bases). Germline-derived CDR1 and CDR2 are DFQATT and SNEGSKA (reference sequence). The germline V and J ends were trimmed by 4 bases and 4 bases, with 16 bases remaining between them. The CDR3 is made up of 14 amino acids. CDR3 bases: TGCAGTGCTAATTACAGGGATCGGCCAGAGACCCAGTACTTC. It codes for CSANYRDRPETQYF.

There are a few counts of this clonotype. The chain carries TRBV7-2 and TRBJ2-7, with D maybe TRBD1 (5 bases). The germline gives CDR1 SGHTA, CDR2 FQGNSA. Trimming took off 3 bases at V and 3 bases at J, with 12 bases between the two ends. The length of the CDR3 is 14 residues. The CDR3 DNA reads TGTGCCAGCAGCTTTCAGGGTCTTAACTACGAGCAGTACTTC. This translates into CASSFQGLNYEQYF.

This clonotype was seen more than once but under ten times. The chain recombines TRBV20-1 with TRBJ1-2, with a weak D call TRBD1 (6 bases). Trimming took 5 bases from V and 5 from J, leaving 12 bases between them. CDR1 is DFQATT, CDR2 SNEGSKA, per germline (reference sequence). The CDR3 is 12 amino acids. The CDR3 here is CSAWTERYGYTF. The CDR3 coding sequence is TGCAGTGCTTGGACAGAAAGATATGGCTACACCTTC.

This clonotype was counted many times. CDR3 protein: CASSQDQGMDTQYF. DNA of the CDR3: TGTGCCAGCAGCCAAGATCAGGGGATGGATACGCAGTATTTT. The rearrangement links TRBV14 to TRBJ2-3, with D possibly matching TRBD1 (6 bases). Germline V gene lookup returns CDR1 SGHDN and CDR2 FVKESK. CDR3 length: 14 amino acids. V lost 0 bases, J lost 6 bases, and 10 bases lay in between.

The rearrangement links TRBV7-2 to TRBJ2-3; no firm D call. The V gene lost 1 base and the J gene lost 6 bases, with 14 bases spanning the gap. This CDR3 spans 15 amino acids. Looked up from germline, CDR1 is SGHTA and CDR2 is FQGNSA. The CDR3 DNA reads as TGTGCCAGCAGCTTAGTTTGGCGGCCCCGGGATACGCAGTATTTT. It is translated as CASSLVWRPRDTQYF.

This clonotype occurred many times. The CDR3 loop is CASSRTSGAKTQYF. CDR3 DNA: TGTGCCAGCAGCCGGACTAGCGGGGCTAAGACCCAGTACTTC. The chain carries TRBV7-2 and TRBJ2-5; 12 nucleotides match TRBD2. The CDR3 is made up of 14 amino acids. Germline assignment: CDR1 SGHTA and CDR2 FQGNSA. V was clipped by 5 bases and J by 6 bases; unmatched bases: 4. Together with reference TRBV7-2 and TRBJ2-5, the CDR3 gives the full variable domain: GAGVSQSPSNKVTEKGKDVELRCDPISGHTALYWYRQSLGQGLEFLIYFQGNSAPDKSGLPSDRFSAERTGGSVSTLTIQRTQQEDSAVYLCASSRTSGAKTQYFGPGTRLLVL.

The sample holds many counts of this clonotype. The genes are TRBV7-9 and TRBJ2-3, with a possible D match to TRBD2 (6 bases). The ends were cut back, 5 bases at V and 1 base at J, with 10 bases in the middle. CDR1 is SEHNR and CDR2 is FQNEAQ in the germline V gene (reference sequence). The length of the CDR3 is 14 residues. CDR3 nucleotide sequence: TGTGCCAGCAGCCCCCCGGGGGGCACAGATACGCAGTATTTT. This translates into CASSPPGGTDTQYF.

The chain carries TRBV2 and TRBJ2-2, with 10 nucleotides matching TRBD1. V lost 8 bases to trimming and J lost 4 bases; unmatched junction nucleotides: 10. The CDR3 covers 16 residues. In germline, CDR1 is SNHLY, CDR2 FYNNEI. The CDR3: CASGRVRTGGTGELFF. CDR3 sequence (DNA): TGTGCCAGCGGGAGGGTACGGACAGGGGGCACCGGGGAGCTGTTTTTT.

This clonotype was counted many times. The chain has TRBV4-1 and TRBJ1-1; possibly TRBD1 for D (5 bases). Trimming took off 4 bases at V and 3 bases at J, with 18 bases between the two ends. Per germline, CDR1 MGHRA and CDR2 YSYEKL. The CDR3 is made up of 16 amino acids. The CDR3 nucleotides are TGCGCCAGCAGCCGTTCACCCAGGGCTACCGACACTGAAGCTTTCTTT. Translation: CASSRSPRATDTEAFF.

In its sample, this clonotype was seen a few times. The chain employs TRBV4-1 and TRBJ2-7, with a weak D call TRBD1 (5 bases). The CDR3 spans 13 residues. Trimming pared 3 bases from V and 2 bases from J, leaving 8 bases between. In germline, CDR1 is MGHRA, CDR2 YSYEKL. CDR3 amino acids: CASSQGRTYEQYF. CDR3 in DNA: TGCGCCAGCAGCCAGGGGCGGACCTACGAGCAGTACTTC.

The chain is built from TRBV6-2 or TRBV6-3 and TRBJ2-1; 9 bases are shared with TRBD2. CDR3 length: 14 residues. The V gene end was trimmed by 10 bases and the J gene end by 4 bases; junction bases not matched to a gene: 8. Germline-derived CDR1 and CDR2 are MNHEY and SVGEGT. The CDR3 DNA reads TGTGCCACCACCGGGACTAGCATGTACAATGAGCAGTTCTTC. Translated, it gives CATTGTSMYNEQFF.

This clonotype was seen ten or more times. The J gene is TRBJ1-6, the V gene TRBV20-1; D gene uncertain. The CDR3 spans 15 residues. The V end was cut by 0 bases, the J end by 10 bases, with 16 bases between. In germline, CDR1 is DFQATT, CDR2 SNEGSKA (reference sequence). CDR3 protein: CSARDFSQVWSPLHF. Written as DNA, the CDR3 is TGCAGTGCTAGAGATTTTTCGCAGGTCTGGTCACCCCTCCACTTT.

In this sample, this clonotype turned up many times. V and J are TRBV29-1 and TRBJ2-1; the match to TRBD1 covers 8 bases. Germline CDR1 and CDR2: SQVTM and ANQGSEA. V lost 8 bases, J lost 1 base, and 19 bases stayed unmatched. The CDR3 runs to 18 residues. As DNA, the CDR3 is TGCAGCATCCGCGGGACAGGAGAAACGGGGGCGTCCTACAATGAGCAGTTCTTC. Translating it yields CSIRGTGETGASYNEQFF.

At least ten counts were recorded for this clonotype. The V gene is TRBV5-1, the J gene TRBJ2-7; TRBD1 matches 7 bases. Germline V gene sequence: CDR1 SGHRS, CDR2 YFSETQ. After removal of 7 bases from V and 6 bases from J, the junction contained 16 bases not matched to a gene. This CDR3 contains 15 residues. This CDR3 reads CASGQQGSGASEQYF. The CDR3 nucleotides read TGCGCCAGCGGACAACAGGGGTCTGGCGCTTCCGAGCAGTACTTC.

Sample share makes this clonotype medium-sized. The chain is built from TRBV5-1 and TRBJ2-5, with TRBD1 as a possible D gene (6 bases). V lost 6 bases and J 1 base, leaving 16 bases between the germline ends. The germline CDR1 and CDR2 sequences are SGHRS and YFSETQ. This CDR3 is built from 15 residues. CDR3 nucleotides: TGCGCCAGCAAGGGTAAAACAGGGATCCAAGAGACCCAGTACTTC. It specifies CASKGKTGIQETQYF.

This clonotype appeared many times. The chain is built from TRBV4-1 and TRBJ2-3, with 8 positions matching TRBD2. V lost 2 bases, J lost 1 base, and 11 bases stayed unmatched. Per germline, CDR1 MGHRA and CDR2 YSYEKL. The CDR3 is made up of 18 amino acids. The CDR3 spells CASSQRSGGLPGTDTQYF. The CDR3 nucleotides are TGCGCCAGCAGCCAACGAAGCGGGGGCCTGCCGGGCACAGATACGCAGTATTTT.

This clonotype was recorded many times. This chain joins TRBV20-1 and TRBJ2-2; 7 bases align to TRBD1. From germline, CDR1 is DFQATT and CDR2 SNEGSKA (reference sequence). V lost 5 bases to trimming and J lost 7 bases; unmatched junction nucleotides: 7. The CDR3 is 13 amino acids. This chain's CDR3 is CSAFDRAGGELFF. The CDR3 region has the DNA TGCAGTGCTTTCGACAGGGCAGGCGGGGAGCTGTTTTTT.

This chain's CDR3 is CSARAGTGMNTEAFF. The CDR3 coding sequence is TGCAGTGCTAGAGCGGGGACGGGCATGAACACTGAAGCTTTCTTT. The chain carries TRBV20-1 and TRBJ1-1; D perhaps matches TRBD1 (5 bases). The CDR3 has 15 residues. Germline V lookup: CDR1 DFQATT, CDR2 SNEGSKA (reference sequence). The V end was cut by 1 base, the J end by 0 bases, with 12 bases between.

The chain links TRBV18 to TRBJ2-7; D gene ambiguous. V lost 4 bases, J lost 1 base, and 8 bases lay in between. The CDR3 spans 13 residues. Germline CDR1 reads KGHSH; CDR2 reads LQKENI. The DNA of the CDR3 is TGTGCCAGCTCACAGGCAGCTTCCTACGAGCAGTACTTC. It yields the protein CASSQAASYEQYF.

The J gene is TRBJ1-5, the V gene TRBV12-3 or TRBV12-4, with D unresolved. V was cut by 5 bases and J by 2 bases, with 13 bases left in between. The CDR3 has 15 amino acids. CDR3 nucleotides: TGTGCCAGCAGTCATGCTACAGCGGGCAATCAGCCCCAGCATTTT. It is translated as CASSHATAGNQPQHF.